What follows are 3 T cell receptor beta chains derived from one specimen sequenced in a study of CD8 T cells in ankylosing spondylitis. One entry per CDR3 protein results from TCRdb running MiXCR on the 5' RACE reads. The profile covers 500,000 to 650,000 distinct CDR3 sequences, with approximately 5% appearing a single time and under 4.5% taken by the ten largest. Study outcomes and limitations: What seemed typical of ankylosing spondylitis blood was a TCR beta motif built from about 8 highly homologous variants.

Their recognized antigens are unknown. Sequencing was carried out using blood, either unsorted or a sorted T cell fraction (not recorded which). These receptors all come from a male donor with ankylosing spondylitis.

This clonotype was counted at least ten times. J is TRBJ2-3 and V is TRBV20-1; D gene unclear. This CDR3 is 12 amino acids long. Germline V CDR1 and CDR2: DFQATT, SNEGSKA (reference sequence). The V and J ends lost 1 base and 8 bases respectively, with 10 bases between them. The CDR3 DNA reads TGCAGTGCTAGAGTTGCCCACGGTACGCAGTATTTT. Residues: CSARVAHGTQYF.

This clonotype was observed many times. The chain employs TRBV7-2 and TRBJ2-1; a weak D match, TRBD2 (5 bases). The germline gives CDR1 SGHTA, CDR2 FQGNSA. Trimming left V 10 bases short and J 0 bases short, with 13 bases between. The CDR3 has 14 residues. CDR3 amino acids: CAISPGSSYNEQFF. DNA for the CDR3: TGTGCCATCTCACCTGGGAGCTCCTACAATGAGCAGTTCTTC.

In this sample, this clonotype turned up many times. This chain links TRBV5-1 with TRBJ2-1, with a possible D match to TRBD2 (5 bases). Germline V CDR1 and CDR2: SGHRS, YFSETQ. Trimming took off 4 bases at V and 2 bases at J, with 10 bases between the two ends. This CDR3 is built from 14 residues. The CDR3 is CASSPRGTYNEQFF. CDR3 in DNA: TGCGCCAGCAGCCCCCGGGGTACCTACAATGAGCAGTTCTTC.